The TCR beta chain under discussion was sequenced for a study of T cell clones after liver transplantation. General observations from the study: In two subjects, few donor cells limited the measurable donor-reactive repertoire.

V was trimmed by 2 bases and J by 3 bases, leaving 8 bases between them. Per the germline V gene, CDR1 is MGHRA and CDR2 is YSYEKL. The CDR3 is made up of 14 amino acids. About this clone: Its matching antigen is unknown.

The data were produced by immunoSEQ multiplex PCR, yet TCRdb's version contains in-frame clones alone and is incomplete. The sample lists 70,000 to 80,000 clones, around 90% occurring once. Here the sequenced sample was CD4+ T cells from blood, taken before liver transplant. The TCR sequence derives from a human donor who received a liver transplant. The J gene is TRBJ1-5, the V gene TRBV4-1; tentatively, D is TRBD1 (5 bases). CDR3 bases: TGCGCCAGCAGCCAAAGCGGGACCAATCAGCCCCAGCATTTT. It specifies CASSQSGTNQPQHF.